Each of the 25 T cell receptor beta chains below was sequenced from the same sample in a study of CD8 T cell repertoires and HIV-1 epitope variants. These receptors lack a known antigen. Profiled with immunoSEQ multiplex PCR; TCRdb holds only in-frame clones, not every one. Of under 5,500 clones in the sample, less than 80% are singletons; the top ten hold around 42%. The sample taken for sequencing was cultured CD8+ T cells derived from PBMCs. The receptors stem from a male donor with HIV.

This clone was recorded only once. The CDR3, as DNA: TGCAGCGTTGAAGAAGGGCAGGGGGCGTACGAGCAGTACTTC. It codes for CSVEEGQGAYEQYF. The chain carries TRBV29-1 and TRBJ2-7; TRBD1 aligns across 8 bases. CDR1 is SQVTM and CDR2 is ANQGSEA in the germline V gene. With 0 bases clipped from V and 4 bases from J, the junction kept 5 bases outside the gene matches. This CDR3 comprises 14 residues.

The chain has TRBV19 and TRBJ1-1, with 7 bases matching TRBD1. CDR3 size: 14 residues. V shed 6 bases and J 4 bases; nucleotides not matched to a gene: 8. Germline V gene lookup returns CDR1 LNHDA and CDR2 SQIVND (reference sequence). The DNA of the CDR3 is TGTGCCAGTAGCCAGGGGGTTGCAGTCACTGAAGCTTTCTTT. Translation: CASSQGVAVTEAFF.

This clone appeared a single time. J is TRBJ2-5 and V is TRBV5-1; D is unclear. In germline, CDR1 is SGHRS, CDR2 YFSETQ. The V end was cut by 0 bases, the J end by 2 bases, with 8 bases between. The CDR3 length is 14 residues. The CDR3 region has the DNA TGCGCCAGCAGCTTGGAGCCTGTACAAGAGACCCAGTACTTC. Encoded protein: CASSLEPVQETQYF.

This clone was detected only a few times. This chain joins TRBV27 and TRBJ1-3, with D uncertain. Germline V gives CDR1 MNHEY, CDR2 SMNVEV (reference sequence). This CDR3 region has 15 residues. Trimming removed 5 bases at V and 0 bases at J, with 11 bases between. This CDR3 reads CASSADGYSGNTIYF. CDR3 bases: TGTGCCAGCAGTGCGGACGGATACTCTGGAAACACCATATATTTT.

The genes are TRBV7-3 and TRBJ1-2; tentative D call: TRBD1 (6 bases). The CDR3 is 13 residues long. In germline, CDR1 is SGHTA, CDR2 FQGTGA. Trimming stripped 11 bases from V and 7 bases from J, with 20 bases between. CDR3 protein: CAVDGGGLAGYTF. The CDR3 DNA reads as TGTGCCGTAGATGGGGGCGGGCTAGCTGGCTACACCTTC.

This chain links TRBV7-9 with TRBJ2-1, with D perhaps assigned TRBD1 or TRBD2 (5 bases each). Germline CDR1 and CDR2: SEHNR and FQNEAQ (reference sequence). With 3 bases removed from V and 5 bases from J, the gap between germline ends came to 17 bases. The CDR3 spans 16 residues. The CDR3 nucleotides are TGTGCCAGCAGCTTCCATTTGAGGGGAGCAGACAATGAGCAGTTCTTC. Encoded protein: CASSFHLRGADNEQFF.

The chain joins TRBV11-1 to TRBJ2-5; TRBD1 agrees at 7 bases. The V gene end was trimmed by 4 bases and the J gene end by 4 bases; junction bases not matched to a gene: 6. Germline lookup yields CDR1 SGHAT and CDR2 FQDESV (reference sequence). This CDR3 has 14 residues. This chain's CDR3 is CASSSYRGGETQYF. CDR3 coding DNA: TGTGCCAGCAGCTCCTACAGGGGTGGAGAGACCCAGTACTTC.

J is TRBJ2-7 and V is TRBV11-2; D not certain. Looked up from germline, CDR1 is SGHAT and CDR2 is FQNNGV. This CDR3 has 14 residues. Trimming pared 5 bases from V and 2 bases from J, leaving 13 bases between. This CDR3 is CASSGWSNPYEQYF. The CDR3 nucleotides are TGTGCCAGCAGCGGTTGGAGTAATCCCTACGAGCAGTACTTC.

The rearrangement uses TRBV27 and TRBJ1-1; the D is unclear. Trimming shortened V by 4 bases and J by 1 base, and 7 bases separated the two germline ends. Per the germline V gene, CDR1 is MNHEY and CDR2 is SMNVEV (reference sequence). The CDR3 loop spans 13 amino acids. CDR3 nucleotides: TGTGCCAGCAGTTCAATCAAGAACACTGAAGCTTTCTTT. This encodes CASSSIKNTEAFF.

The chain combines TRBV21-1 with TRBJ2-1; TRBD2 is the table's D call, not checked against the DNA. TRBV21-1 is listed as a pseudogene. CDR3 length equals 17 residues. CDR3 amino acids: CASGSILGGRALYEQFF. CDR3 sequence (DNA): TGTGCCAGCGGGAGCATACTAGGCGGGAGGGCCCTGTATGAGCAGTTCTTC.

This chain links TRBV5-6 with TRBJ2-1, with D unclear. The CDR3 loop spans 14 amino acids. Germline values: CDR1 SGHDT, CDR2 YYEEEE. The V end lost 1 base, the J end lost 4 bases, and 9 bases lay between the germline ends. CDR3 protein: CASSLRAEYNEQFF. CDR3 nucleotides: TGTGCCAGCAGCTTGAGGGCAGAGTACAATGAGCAGTTCTTC.

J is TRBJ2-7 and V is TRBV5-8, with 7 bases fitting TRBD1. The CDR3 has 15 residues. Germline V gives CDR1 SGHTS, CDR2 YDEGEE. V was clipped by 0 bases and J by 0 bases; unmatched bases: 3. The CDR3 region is CASSLGDSDSYEQYF. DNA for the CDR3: TGTGCCAGCAGCTTGGGGGACAGTGACTCCTACGAGCAGTACTTC.

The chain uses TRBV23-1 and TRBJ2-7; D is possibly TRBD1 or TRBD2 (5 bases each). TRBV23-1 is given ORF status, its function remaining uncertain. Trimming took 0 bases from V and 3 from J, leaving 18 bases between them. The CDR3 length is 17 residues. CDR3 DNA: TGCGCCAGCAGTCAATCGGGGGACGGGGCAGCGATCTACGAGCAGTACTTC. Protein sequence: CASSQSGDGAAIYEQYF.

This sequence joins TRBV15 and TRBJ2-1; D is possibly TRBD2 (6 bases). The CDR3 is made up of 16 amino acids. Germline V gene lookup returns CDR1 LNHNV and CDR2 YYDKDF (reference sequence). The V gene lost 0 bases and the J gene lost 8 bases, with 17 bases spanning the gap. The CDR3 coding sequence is TGTGCCACCAGCAGAGATGCCCGGAGGGGTGGTGATGAGCAGTTCTTC. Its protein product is CATSRDARRGGDEQFF.

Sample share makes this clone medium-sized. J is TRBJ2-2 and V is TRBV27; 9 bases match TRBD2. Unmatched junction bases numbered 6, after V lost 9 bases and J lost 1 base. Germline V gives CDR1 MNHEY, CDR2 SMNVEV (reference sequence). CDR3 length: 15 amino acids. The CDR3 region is CARKLAGRNTGELFF. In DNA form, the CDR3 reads TGTGCCAGGAAGCTAGCGGGGAGGAACACCGGGGAGCTGTTTTTT.

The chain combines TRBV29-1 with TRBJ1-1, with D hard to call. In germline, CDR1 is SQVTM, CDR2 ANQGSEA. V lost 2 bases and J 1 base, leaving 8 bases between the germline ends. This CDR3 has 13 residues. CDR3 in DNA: TGCAGCGTTGAACCGGACTGGAACACTGAAGCTTTCTTT. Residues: CSVEPDWNTEAFF.

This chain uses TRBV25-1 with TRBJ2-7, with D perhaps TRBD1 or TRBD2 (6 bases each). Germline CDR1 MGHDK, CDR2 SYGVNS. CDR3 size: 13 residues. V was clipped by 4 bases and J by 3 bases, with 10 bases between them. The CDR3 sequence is CASSVEGHYEQYF. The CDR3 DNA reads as TGTGCCAGCAGTGTGGAGGGACACTACGAGCAGTACTTC.

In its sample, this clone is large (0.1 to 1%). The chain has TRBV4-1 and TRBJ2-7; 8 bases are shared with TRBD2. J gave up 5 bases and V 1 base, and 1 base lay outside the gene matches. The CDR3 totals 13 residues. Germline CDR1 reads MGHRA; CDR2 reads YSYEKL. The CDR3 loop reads CASSQGTSNEQYF. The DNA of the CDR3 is TGCGCCAGCAGCCAAGGGACTAGCAACGAGCAGTACTTC.

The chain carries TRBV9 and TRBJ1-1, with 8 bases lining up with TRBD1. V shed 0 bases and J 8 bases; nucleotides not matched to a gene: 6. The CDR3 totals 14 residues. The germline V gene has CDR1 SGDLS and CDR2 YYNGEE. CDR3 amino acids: CASSVAGGSFEAFF. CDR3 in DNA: TGTGCCAGCAGCGTAGCAGGGGGCTCTTTCGAAGCTTTCTTT.

In nucleotides, the CDR3 is TGTGCCAGCAGTTATAAAACAGGCCCCGGGGGCACTGAAGCTTTCTTT. This codes for CASSYKTGPGGTEAFF. This chain uses TRBV6-5 with TRBJ1-1; D may be TRBD1 (5 bases). CDR1 and CDR2 from the germline V gene are MNHEY and SVGAGI. CDR3 length: 16 amino acids. V gave up 3 bases and J gave up 4 bases, with 18 bases separating them.

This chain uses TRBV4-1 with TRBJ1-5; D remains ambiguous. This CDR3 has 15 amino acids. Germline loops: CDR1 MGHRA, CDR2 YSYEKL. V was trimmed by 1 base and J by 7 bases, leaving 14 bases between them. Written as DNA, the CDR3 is TGCGCCAGCAGCCAAGGTAAAGGGATGTTCCAGCCCCAGCATTTT. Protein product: CASSQGKGMFQPQHF.

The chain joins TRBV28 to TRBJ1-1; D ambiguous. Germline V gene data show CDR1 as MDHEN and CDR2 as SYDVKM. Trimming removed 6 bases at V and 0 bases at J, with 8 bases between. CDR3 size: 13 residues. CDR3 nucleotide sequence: TGTGCCAGCAGCACCAGACTGAACACTGAAGCTTTCTTT. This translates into CASSTRLNTEAFF.

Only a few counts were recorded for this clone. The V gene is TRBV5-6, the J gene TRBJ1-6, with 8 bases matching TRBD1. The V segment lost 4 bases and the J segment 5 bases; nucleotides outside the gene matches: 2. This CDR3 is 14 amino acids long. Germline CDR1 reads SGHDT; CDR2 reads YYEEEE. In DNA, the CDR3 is TGTGCCAGCAGCCAGGGGGCCGATAATTCACCCCTCCACTTT. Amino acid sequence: CASSQGADNSPLHF. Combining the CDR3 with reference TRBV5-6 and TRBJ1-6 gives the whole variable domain DAGVTQSPTHLIKTRGQQVTLRCSPKSGHDTVSWYQQALGQGPQFIFQYYEEEERQRGNFPDRFSGHQFPNYSSELNVNALLLGDSALYLCASSQGADNSPLHFGNGTRLTVT.

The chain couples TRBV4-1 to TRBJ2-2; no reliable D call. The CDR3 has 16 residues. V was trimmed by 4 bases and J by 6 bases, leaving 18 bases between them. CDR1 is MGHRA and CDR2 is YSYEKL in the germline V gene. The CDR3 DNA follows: TGCGCCAGCAGCCCCCTTGACCTCTTCATCGCCGGGGAGCTGTTTTTT. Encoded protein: CASSPLDLFIAGELFF.

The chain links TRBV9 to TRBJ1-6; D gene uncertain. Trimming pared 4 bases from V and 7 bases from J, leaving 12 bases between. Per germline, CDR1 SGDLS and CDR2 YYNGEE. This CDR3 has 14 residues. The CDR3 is CASSLRGGNSPLHF. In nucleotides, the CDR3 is TGTGCCAGCAGCCTTAGAGGTGGGAATTCACCCCTCCACTTT.